One and the same sample provided the 14 T cell receptor beta chains below, sequenced in a study of CXCR3-negative and CXCR3-positive naive CD8 T cells. UMI-labeled 5' RACE TRB cDNA libraries were prepared from the cells. Each CDR3 protein gets one entry in TCRdb, which reprocessed the 5' RACE reads and gives no DNA. The sample totals fewer than 60,000 distinct CDR3 sequences. Sequencing was carried out using memory CD8+ T cells from blood. These receptors all stem from a human donor in good health. Some clones in this sample may be carry-over from other donors' samples.

V usage is TRBV15 and J usage is TRBJ2-4; the TRBD2 assignment by TCRdb is unverifiable without DNA. The CDR3 is 13 amino acids. Per germline, CDR1 LNHNV and CDR2 YYDKDF (reference sequence). The chain's CDR3 is CATSSDRRDIQYF.

The J gene is TRBJ2-2, the V gene TRBV20-1; TCRdb's D call, TRBD1, is unchecked because there is no DNA. The CDR3 is 17 residues long. Per the germline V gene, CDR1 is DFQATT and CDR2 is SNEGSKA (reference sequence). The CDR3: CSARDFQGATNTGELFF.

The chain recombines TRBV5-1 with TRBJ2-1. CDR3 length equals 16 residues. Germline CDR1 and CDR2: SGHRS and YFSETQ. The CDR3 region is CASSPLMETLYNEQFF. The entire variable domain, with the rest obtained from reference TRBV5-1 and TRBJ2-1, is as follows: KAGVTQTPRYLIKTRGQQVTLSCSPISGHRSVSWYQQTPGQGLQFLFEYFSETQRNKGNFPGRFSGRQFSNSRSEMNVSTLELGDSALYLCASSPLMETLYNEQFFGPGTRLTVL.

This chain links TRBV6-2 or TRBV6-3 with TRBJ2-1; absent DNA, TCRdb's TRBD1 call cannot be checked. The CDR3 consists of 13 residues. CDR1 is MNHEY and CDR2 is SVGEGT in the germline V gene. CDR3 region: CASSSYTGREQFF.

V is TRBV5-1 and J is TRBJ2-7; as DNA is missing, the TRBD2 call by TCRdb cannot be tested. The CDR3 totals 16 residues. CDR1 and CDR2 (germline): SGHRS, YFSETQ. The CDR3 reads CASSLVASGGYYEQYF.

The V and J genes are TRBV29-1 and TRBJ2-7; there is no DNA to check the TCRdb D call of TRBD1. This CDR3 has 12 residues. Germline CDR1 reads SQVTM; CDR2 reads ANQGSEA. The CDR3 is CSVRDSSYEQYF.

The CDR3 loop reads CASAYRGHDEQFF. V and J are TRBV6-4 and TRBJ2-1; checking the TCRdb D call of TRBD2 is not possible without DNA. CDR1 and CDR2 (germline): MRHNA, SNTAGT. The CDR3 extends over 13 amino acids.

The rearrangement links TRBV20-1 to TRBJ2-7; the D call of TRBD1 rests on TCRdb alone, since no DNA is present to check it. There are 15 residues in the CDR3. The germline CDR1 and CDR2 sequences are DFQATT and SNEGSKA (reference sequence). The CDR3 protein is CSARSLQGVSYEQYF.

The genes are TRBV25-1 and TRBJ2-2; TCRdb's D call of TRBD1 is untestable without DNA. The CDR3 extends over 14 amino acids. Germline CDR1 and CDR2: MGHDK and SYGVNS. The CDR3 region is CASSPGKGTGELFF.

The genes are TRBV7-9 and TRBJ2-5. In germline, CDR1 is SEHNR, CDR2 FQNEAQ (reference sequence). CDR3 length equals 14 residues. The CDR3 protein is CASSHKLDQETQYF.

The rearrangement uses TRBV10-3 and TRBJ2-7. Germline V gene lookup returns CDR1 ENHRY and CDR2 SYGVKD. The CDR3 covers 14 residues. CDR3 amino acids: CAISEGQEAYEQYF.

V gene TRBV28 combines with J gene TRBJ1-5; TCRdb's assignment of TRBD1 cannot be checked, as there is no DNA. The CDR3 runs to 12 residues. Germline CDR1 and CDR2: MDHEN and SYDVKM. CDR3 amino acids: CASSFGGAPQHF.

This chain uses TRBV7-9 with TRBJ2-3. CDR3 length equals 13 residues. Germline loops: CDR1 SEHNR, CDR2 FQNEAQ (reference sequence). The CDR3 sequence is CASSIPEADTQYF.

The genes are TRBV4-3 and TRBJ2-1; TCRdb gives TRBD1 as the D gene, but with no DNA this cannot be confirmed. Looked up from germline, CDR1 is LGHNA and CDR2 is YSLEER. This CDR3 has 16 amino acids. The CDR3 protein is CASSQGQASSYNEQFF.